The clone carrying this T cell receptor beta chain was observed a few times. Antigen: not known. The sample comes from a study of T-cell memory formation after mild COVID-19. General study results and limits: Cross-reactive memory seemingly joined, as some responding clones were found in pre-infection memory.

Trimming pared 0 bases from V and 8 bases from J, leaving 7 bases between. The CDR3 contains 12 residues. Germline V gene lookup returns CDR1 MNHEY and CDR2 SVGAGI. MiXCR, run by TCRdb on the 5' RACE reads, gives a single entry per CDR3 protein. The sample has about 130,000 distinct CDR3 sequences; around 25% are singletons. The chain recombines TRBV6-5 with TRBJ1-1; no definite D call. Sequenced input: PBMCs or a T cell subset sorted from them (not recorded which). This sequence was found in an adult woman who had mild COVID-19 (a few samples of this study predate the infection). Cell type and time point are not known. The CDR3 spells CASSYSSGEAFF. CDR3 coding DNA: TGTGCCAGCAGTTACTCGTCGGGGGAAGCTTTCTTT.